Listed below are T cell receptor beta chains from one sample, sequenced in a study of blood T cells in healthy people across ages. Each CDR3 protein gets one entry after TCRdb re-called the 5' RACE reads with MiXCR. The sample includes more than 700,000 distinct CDR3 sequences, more than 35% seen only once; the top ten take 15% to 20%. Material for sequencing was blood. Receptors originate from an elderly man in good health. Both conserved end residues are part of each CDR3. A D gene is named only where the DNA matches it firmly. Clone sizes are given selectively: once, few, many, or a class where the clone is expanded.

J,D,size,V,CDR3,DNA
TRBJ2-1,TRBD2,few,TRBV5-1,CASSPTSSGRALEQFF,TGCGCCAGCAGCCCAACGTCTAGCGGGAGGGCCCTTGAGCAGTTCTTC
TRBJ2-7,.,few,TRBV30,CAWRGVYNEQYF,TGTGCCTGGAGGGGGGTTTACAATGAGCAGTACTTC
TRBJ2-4,TRBD2,.,TRBV4-2,CASSQESGRENIQYF,TGTGCCAGCAGCCAAGAGAGCGGGAGGGAAAACATTCAGTACTTC
TRBJ1-4,.,few,TRBV29-1,CSVADEKLFF,TGCAGCGTTGCTGATGAAAAACTGTTTTTT
TRBJ2-7,TRBD1,few,TRBV6-2/TRBV6-3,CASSYSPPGQVDYEQYF,TGTGCCAGCAGTTACTCGCCCCCGGGACAGGTGGACTACGAGCAGTACTTC
TRBJ1-1,.,.,TRBV2,CASSREGRGNTEAFF,TGTGCCAGCAGTAGAGAGGGCCGAGGGAACACTGAAGCTTTCTTT
TRBJ2-7,TRBD1,.,TRBV7-2,CASRPQGPIMGEQYF,TGTGCCAGCAGACCACAGGGGCCTATTATGGGGGAGCAGTACTTC
TRBJ2-5,.,few,TRBV7-2,CASSLAGAGRGQETQYF,TGTGCCAGCAGCTTAGCGGGGGCAGGGAGGGGACAAGAGACCCAGTACTTC
TRBJ2-5,TRBD1,.,TRBV6-5,CASSSGTGGGETQYF,TGTGCCAGCAGTTCCGGGACAGGGGGTGGAGAGACCCAGTACTTC
TRBJ2-1,TRBD2,.,TRBV14,CASSQELAGGSYNEQFF,TGTGCCAGCAGCCAAGAGCTAGCGGGAGGGTCCTACAATGAGCAGTTCTTC
TRBJ2-5,TRBD1,many,TRBV29-1,CSVDRGNQETQYF,TGCAGCGTTGACAGGGGGAATCAAGAGACCCAGTACTTC
TRBJ2-1,.,.,TRBV7-3,CASSLVGPSNEQFF,TGTGCCAGCAGCTTAGTCGGCCCATCGAATGAGCAGTTCTTC
TRBJ2-3,TRBD2,.,TRBV29-1,CSVERTSVYTGTQYF,TGCAGCGTTGAGAGGACTAGCGTCTACACAGGTACGCAGTATTTT
TRBJ2-3,.,few,TRBV29-1,CSLEAGMGDTQYF,TGCAGCCTGGAGGCAGGGATGGGAGATACGCAGTATTTT
TRBJ1-2,.,.,TRBV28,CASSLSRGPMNYGYTF,TGTGCCAGCAGTTTGTCAAGGGGACCTATGAACTATGGCTACACCTTC
TRBJ2-7,.,.,TRBV7-3,CASSLTGYNEQYF,TGTGCCAGCAGTCTAACAGGGTACAATGAGCAGTACTTC
TRBJ2-3,TRBD2,few,TRBV11-2,CASSLSSGGSTDTQYF,TGTGCCAGCAGCTTATCTAGCGGAGGGAGCACAGATACGCAGTATTTT
TRBJ2-1,.,.,TRBV12-3/TRBV12-4,CASSPVGGNEQFF,TGTGCCAGCAGTCCGGTAGGGGGGAATGAGCAGTTCTTC
TRBJ2-7,TRBD2,many,TRBV28,CASSTQREGYEQYF,TGTGCCAGCAGTACTCAGCGGGAGGGCTACGAGCAGTACTTC
TRBJ2-3,.,.,TRBV20-1,CSAENGTRTDTQYF,TGCAGTGCCGAAAACGGGACCCGCACAGATACGCAGTATTTT